This TCR beta chain was profiled in a study of shared clonotypes between healthy human individuals. Background on the study: CD4 naive cells filled three plates per donor, CD4 memory three, CD8 naive two and CD8 memory one. Study-level findings and limits: Non-shared clonotypes showed lower generation probabilities than clonotypes common to all four donors. Among donors, sharing of clonotypes was expected to be affected by sequencing depth.

This clone was observed a handful of times. Its specificity is not known. J was trimmed by 8 bases and V by 4 bases; bases with no gene match: 8. This CDR3 has 16 amino acids. Germline V gene data show CDR1 as SGHRS and CDR2 as YFSETQ. In replicate PCRs of sorted subsets, roughly 200 ng DNA, some 28,000 T cell genomes, was used. The data were produced by immunoSEQ multiplex PCR, yet TCRdb's version contains in-frame clones alone and is incomplete. Of 550,000 to 850,000 clones in the sample, less than 85% are singletons; the top ten hold roughly 1.7%. The sample consisted of memory CD4+ T cells sorted from blood. This sample's subset: CD45RA-negative fraction. V gene TRBV5-1 combines with J gene TRBJ2-1; 14 bases agree with TRBD2. This clonotype originated in a woman under 40 in good health. The CDR3 is CASSKGTSGSQDEQFF. The CDR3 nucleotides are TGCGCCAGCAGCAAAGGGACTAGCGGGAGTCAGGATGAGCAGTTCTTC.